The clone carrying this T cell receptor (beta chain) was counted only a few times. Its antigen is unidentified. This sample was taken from a study of shared clonotypes between healthy human individuals. Findings and caveats of the study: Naive subsets, compared against memory subsets, generally had larger estimated richness values.

With V trimmed by 6 bases and J by 7 bases, 21 bases remained unmatched. CDR3 size: 17 residues. CDR1 and CDR2 from the germline V gene are MNHEY and SMNVEV (reference sequence). The DNA input per sorted-subset replicate PCR was 200 ng, corresponding to 28,000 or so T cell genomes. Only in-frame clones appear in the TCRdb table, and some are missing; sequencing was by immunoSEQ multiplex PCR. The table records over 1.5 million clones, 95% to 99% of them present only once. This chain uses TRBV27 with TRBJ2-7; 7 bases line up with TRBD2. The TCR comes from a man aged 30-40 years in good health. Sequencing used naive CD4+ T cells sorted from blood. The subset: CD45RA+ positively selected. The DNA of the CDR3 is TGTGCCAGCAGCCGACGGACTAGTCGGAGAACTTTCGGTGAGCAGTACTTC. It translates to CASSRRTSRRTFGEQYF.